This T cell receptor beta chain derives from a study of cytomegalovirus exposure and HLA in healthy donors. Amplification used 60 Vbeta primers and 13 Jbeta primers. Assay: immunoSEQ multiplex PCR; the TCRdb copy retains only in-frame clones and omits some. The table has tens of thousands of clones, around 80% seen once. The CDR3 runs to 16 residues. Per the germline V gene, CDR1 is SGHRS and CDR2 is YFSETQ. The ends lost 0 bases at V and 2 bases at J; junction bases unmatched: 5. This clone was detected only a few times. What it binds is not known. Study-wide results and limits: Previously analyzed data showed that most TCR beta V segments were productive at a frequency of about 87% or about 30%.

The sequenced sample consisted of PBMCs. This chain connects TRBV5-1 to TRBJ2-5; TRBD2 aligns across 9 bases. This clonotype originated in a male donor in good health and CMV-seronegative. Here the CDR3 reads CASSLGGAGGQETQYF. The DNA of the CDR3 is TGCGCCAGCAGCTTGGGGGGAGCGGGGGGTCAAGAGACCCAGTACTTC.